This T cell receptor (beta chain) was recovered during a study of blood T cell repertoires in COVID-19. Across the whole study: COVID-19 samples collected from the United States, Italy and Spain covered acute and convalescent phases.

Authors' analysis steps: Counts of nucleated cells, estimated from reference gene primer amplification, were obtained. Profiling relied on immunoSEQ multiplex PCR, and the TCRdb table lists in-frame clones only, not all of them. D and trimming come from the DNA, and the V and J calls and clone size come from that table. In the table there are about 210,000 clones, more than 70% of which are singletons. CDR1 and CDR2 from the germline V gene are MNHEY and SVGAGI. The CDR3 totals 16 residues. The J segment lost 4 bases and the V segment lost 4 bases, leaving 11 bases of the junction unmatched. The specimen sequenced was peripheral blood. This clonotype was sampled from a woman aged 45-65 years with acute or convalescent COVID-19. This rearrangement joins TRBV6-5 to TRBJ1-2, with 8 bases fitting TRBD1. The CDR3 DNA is TGTGCCAGCAGTTCTACGCTAGGACAGGGCGGCTATGGCTACACCTTC. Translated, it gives CASSSTLGQGGYGYTF.